This is a list of T cell receptor beta chains from one sample in a study of T cells in Graves' hyperthyroidism and ophthalmopathy. TCRdb redid the calling of the multiplex PCR reads with MiXCR, one entry per CDR3 protein. Of approximately 100,000 distinct CDR3 sequences in the sample, over 45% are singletons; the top ten hold approximately 24%. Sequenced input: blood. The receptors shown here come from a man aged 35 to 55 with Graves' hyperthyroidism. The CDR3 runs from the conserved cysteine through the conserved F or W. Fields, in order: clone size, V gene, D gene, CDR3 length, J gene, CDR3 protein, CDR3 DNA. D genes are given only for firm matches. Size values are once, few and many counts, or a class for expanded clones, and some rows have none.

size: many; V: TRBV9; D: NA; length: 15; J: TRBJ1-2; CDR3: CASSVADGAAGGYTF; DNA: TGTGCCAGCAGCGTAGCAGACGGAGCAGCGGGGGGCTACACCTTC
size: many; V: TRBV6-4; D: NA; length: 14; J: TRBJ2-2; CDR3: CASTFREDPGELFF; DNA: TGTGCCAGCACTTTCAGGGAGGATCCCGGGGAGCTGTTTTTT
size: NA; V: TRBV19; D: NA; length: 14; J: TRBJ1-2; CDR3: CASSIGGAGYGYTF; DNA: TGTGCCAGTAGTATAGGGGGCGCGGGCTATGGCTACACCTTC
size: NA; V: TRBV7-9; D: NA; length: 14; J: TRBJ1-4; CDR3: CASSLLATNEKLFF; DNA: TGTGCCAGCTCCCTCCTGGCAACTAATGAAAAACTGTTTTTT
size: NA; V: TRBV6-4; D: TRBD1; length: 16; J: TRBJ2-5; CDR3: CASSARGTGGTETQYF; DNA: TGTGCCAGCAGTGCACGAGGGACAGGGGGCACAGAGACCCAGTACTTC
size: many; V: TRBV6-2/TRBV6-3; D: NA; length: 14; J: TRBJ2-7; CDR3: CASSPQVPLYEQYF; DNA: TGTGCCAGCAGTCCACAGGTACCTCTCTACGAGCAGTACTTC
size: many; V: TRBV15; D: NA; length: 11; J: TRBJ2-6; CDR3: CATSSDRFLTF; DNA: TGTGCCACCAGCAGCGACAGGTTCCTGACTTTC
size: many; V: TRBV4-2; D: NA; length: 13; J: TRBJ2-5; CDR3: CASSGGGKETQYF; DNA: TGTGCCAGCAGCGGGGGTGGGAAAGAGACCCAGTACTTC
size: many; V: TRBV6-5; D: NA; length: 18; J: TRBJ1-2; CDR3: CASSLQIPSGRSTYGYTF; DNA: TGTGCCAGCAGTCTTCAGATCCCGAGTGGCCGCAGCACCTATGGCTACACCTTC
size: many; V: TRBV28; D: TRBD1; length: 13; J: TRBJ1-1; CDR3: CASSRDRVTEAFF; DNA: TGTGCCAGCAGCCGGGACAGGGTGACTGAAGCTTTCTTT
size: many; V: TRBV9; D: TRBD2; length: 16; J: TRBJ2-3; CDR3: CASSVSGGAGGDTQYF; DNA: TGTGCCAGCAGCGTTAGCGGGGGGGCCGGAGGAGATACGCAGTATTTT
size: NA; V: TRBV20-1; D: TRBD2; length: 18; J: TRBJ2-6; CDR3: CSARGVSGWRSGANVLTF; DNA: TGCAGTGCTAGGGGGGTTAGCGGGTGGAGATCTGGGGCCAACGTCCTGACTTTC
size: few; V: TRBV29-1; D: NA; length: 12; J: TRBJ2-1; CDR3: CSVEESGNEQFF; DNA: TGCAGCGTTGAAGAATCCGGGAATGAGCAGTTCTTC
size: NA; V: TRBV2; D: TRBD2; length: 13; J: TRBJ2-1; CDR3: CASGTREYGEQFF; DNA: TGTGCTTCCGGGACTAGGGAGTACGGTGAGCAGTTCTTC
size: NA; V: TRBV2; D: TRBD2; length: 12; J: TRBJ2-5; CDR3: CASRTSGRAQYF; DNA: TGTGCCAGCAGAACTAGCGGGAGGGCCCAGTACTTC
size: many; V: TRBV6-2/TRBV6-3; D: NA; length: 15; J: TRBJ2-2; CDR3: CASSIGTTNTGELFF; DNA: TGTGCCAGCAGCATCGGGACAACGAACACCGGGGAGCTGTTTTTT
size: NA; V: TRBV2; D: TRBD1; length: 16; J: TRBJ2-7; CDR3: CASRGDRGGISYEQYF; DNA: TGTGCCAGCAGGGGTGACAGGGGCGGGATATCCTACGAGCAGTACTTC
size: many; V: TRBV4-2; D: NA; length: 14; J: TRBJ2-1; CDR3: CASSGPETYNEQFF; DNA: TGTGCCAGCAGTGGTCCGGAAACCTACAATGAGCAGTTCTTC
size: NA; V: TRBV15; D: NA; length: 12; J: TRBJ2-6; CDR3: CATSRGANVLTF; DNA: TGTGCCACCAGCAGGGGGGCCAACGTCCTGACTTTC
size: NA; V: TRBV7-6; D: TRBD2; length: 15; J: TRBJ2-1; CDR3: CASSLAREGVNEQSF; DNA: TGTGCCAGCAGCTTAGCGCGGGAGGGGGTCAATGAGCAGTCCTTC
size: many; V: TRBV11-3; D: NA; length: 15; J: TRBJ1-4; CDR3: CASSTSWDPNEKLFF; DNA: TGTGCCAGCAGCACAAGTTGGGACCCCAATGAAAAACTGTTTTTT
size: many; V: TRBV5-6; D: NA; length: 16; J: TRBJ1-5; CDR3: CASSRGPPASNQPQHF; DNA: TGTGCCAGCAGCCGTGGACCCCCGGCGAGCAATCAGCCCCAGCATTTT
size: many; V: TRBV20-1; D: NA; length: 17; J: TRBJ1-6; CDR3: CSARKQTGKGYNSPLHF; DNA: TGCAGTGCTAGGAAACAAACAGGGAAGGGGTATAATTCACCCCTCCACTTT
size: many; V: TRBV2; D: NA; length: 13; J: TRBJ2-1; CDR3: CASKGSSYNEQFF; DNA: TGTGCCAGCAAGGGGAGCTCCTACAATGAGCAGTTCTTC
size: few; V: TRBV19; D: TRBD1; length: 16; J: TRBJ2-5; CDR3: CASSSGTGAYQETQYF; DNA: TGTGCCAGTAGTTCAGGGACAGGGGCGTACCAAGAGACCCAGTACTTC
size: many; V: TRBV28; D: TRBD1; length: 13; J: TRBJ1-6; CDR3: CASISDRGSPLHF; DNA: TGTGCCAGCATCTCGGACAGGGGGTCACCCCTCCACTTT
size: many; V: TRBV7-9; D: NA; length: 13; J: TRBJ1-5; CDR3: CASSSGSYQPQHF; DNA: TGTGCCAGCAGTTCCGGGTCGTATCAGCCCCAGCATTTT
size: many; V: TRBV20-1; D: NA; length: 13; J: TRBJ2-7; CDR3: CSARDPALYEQYF; DNA: TGCAGTGCTAGAGATCCGGCACTCTACGAGCAGTACTTC
size: NA; V: TRBV11-2; D: NA; length: 12; J: TRBJ1-2; CDR3: CASSLTADGYTF; DNA: TGTGCCAGCAGCTTAACAGCTGATGGCTACACCTTC
size: few; V: TRBV4-3; D: TRBD1; length: 18; J: TRBJ2-3; CDR3: CASSQDRAGGPPYNTQYF; DNA: TGCGCCAGCAGCCAAGATCGGGCAGGGGGCCCACCCTACAATACGCAGTATTTT
size: NA; V: TRBV20-1; D: NA; length: 12; J: TRBJ2-3; CDR3: CSADSGTDTQYF; DNA: TGCAGTGCTGACAGCGGCACAGATACGCAGTATTTT
size: NA; V: TRBV7-6; D: NA; length: 15; J: TRBJ2-7; CDR3: CASSSRLTGPYEQYF; DNA: TGTGCCAGCAGCTCTCGATTGACAGGACCATACGAGCAGTACTTC
size: NA; V: TRBV7-9; D: NA; length: 15; J: TRBJ1-1; CDR3: CASSLDNGMNTEAFF; DNA: TGTGCCAGCAGCTTGGACAACGGTATGAACACTGAAGCTTTCTTT
size: NA; V: TRBV10-2; D: NA; length: 15; J: TRBJ2-1; CDR3: CASSESFWGYNEQFF; DNA: TGCGCCAGCAGTGAGTCGTTTTGGGGGTACAATGAGCAGTTCTTC
size: NA; V: TRBV11-3; D: TRBD1; length: 14; J: TRBJ2-1; CDR3: CASSWGTGNNEQFF; DNA: TGTGCCAGCAGCTGGGGGACAGGGAACAATGAGCAGTTCTTC
size: NA; V: TRBV24-1; D: TRBD1; length: 16; J: TRBJ1-1; CDR3: CAPVNSQGAGTTEAFF; DNA: TGTGCCCCCGTGAACTCCCAGGGGGCGGGAACCACTGAAGCTTTCTTT
size: many; V: TRBV4-1; D: NA; length: 13; J: TRBJ1-1; CDR3: CASSRALNTEAFF; DNA: TGCGCCAGCAGCCGGGCCCTGAACACTGAAGCTTTCTTT
size: few; V: TRBV7-7; D: TRBD1; length: 15; J: TRBJ1-5; CDR3: CASSLGDRWQPPQHF; DNA: TGTGCTAGCAGCTTAGGGGACAGGTGGCAACCGCCCCAGCATTTT
size: many; V: TRBV5-1; D: NA; length: 14; J: TRBJ2-6; CDR3: CASTIGAGANVLTF; DNA: TGCGCCAGTACCATAGGGGCTGGGGCCAACGTCCTGACTTTC
size: many; V: TRBV6-2/TRBV6-3; D: NA; length: 12; J: TRBJ2-1; CDR3: CASSYRANEQFF; DNA: TGTGCCAGCAGTTACAGGGCGAATGAGCAGTTCTTC
size: NA; V: TRBV7-2; D: NA; length: 15; J: TRBJ1-5; CDR3: CASSLAEQSNRPQHF; DNA: TGTGCCAGCAGCTTAGCAGAACAAAGCAATCGGCCCCAGCATTTT
size: many; V: TRBV6-4; D: TRBD2; length: 15; J: TRBJ2-3; CDR3: CASSVGRGSTDTQYF; DNA: TGTGCCAGCAGTGTAGGGCGGGGGAGCACAGATACGCAGTATTTT
size: many; V: TRBV12-3/TRBV12-4; D: TRBD1; length: 15; J: TRBJ2-2; CDR3: CASSPRQGYTGELFF; DNA: TGTGCCAGCAGTCCCCGACAGGGGTACACCGGGGAGCTGTTTTTT
size: NA; V: TRBV7-2; D: NA; length: 15; J: TRBJ2-7; CDR3: CASSPPRQGGCEQYF; DNA: TGTGCCAGCAGCCCCCCACGACAAGGTGGCTGCGAGCAGTACTTC
size: few; V: TRBV30; D: TRBD1; length: 13; J: TRBJ1-2; CDR3: CAWSYGGGNGYTF; DNA: TGTGCCTGGAGTTACGGAGGGGGCAATGGCTACACCTTC
size: NA; V: TRBV30; D: NA; length: 13; J: TRBJ1-4; CDR3: CAWSVQTNEKLFF; DNA: TGTGCCTGGAGTGTACAAACTAATGAAAAACTGTTTTTT
size: NA; V: TRBV2; D: TRBD1; length: 17; J: TRBJ1-3; CDR3: CACPRDRTLSSGNTIYF; DNA: TGTGCCTGCCCCAGGGACAGGACCTTGAGCTCTGGAAACACCATATATTTT
size: NA; V: TRBV7-2; D: NA; length: 16; J: TRBJ2-1; CDR3: CASSQEGGISYNEQFF; DNA: TGTGCCAGCAGCCAAGAAGGCGGGATCTCCTACAATGAGCAGTTCTTC
size: NA; V: TRBV24-1; D: NA; length: 13; J: TRBJ2-5; CDR3: CATDLGLLETQYF; DNA: TGTGCCACCGATCTAGGACTCCTCGAGACCCAGTACTTC
size: NA; V: TRBV15; D: NA; length: 15; J: TRBJ2-1; CDR3: CATSRLRSGSNEQFF; DNA: TGTGCCACCAGCAGACTGCGCTCGGGCAGCAATGAGCAGTTCTTC
size: many; V: TRBV28; D: NA; length: 13; J: TRBJ1-6; CDR3: CASSRSNNSPLHF; DNA: TGTGCCAGCAGTCGATCCAATAATTCACCCCTCCACTTT
size: NA; V: TRBV9; D: NA; length: 12; J: TRBJ2-2; CDR3: CASSVGGGELFF; DNA: TGTGCCAGCAGCGTAGGGGGCGGGGAGCTGTTTTTT
size: few; V: TRBV27; D: NA; length: 13; J: TRBJ1-4; CDR3: CASSTSLNEKLFF; DNA: TGTGCCAGCAGTACATCCTTAAATGAAAAACTGTTTTTT
size: NA; V: TRBV19; D: TRBD1; length: 15; J: TRBJ1-4; CDR3: CASRGTAAANEKLFF; DNA: TGTGCCAGTAGGGGGACAGCTGCAGCTAATGAAAAACTGTTTTTT